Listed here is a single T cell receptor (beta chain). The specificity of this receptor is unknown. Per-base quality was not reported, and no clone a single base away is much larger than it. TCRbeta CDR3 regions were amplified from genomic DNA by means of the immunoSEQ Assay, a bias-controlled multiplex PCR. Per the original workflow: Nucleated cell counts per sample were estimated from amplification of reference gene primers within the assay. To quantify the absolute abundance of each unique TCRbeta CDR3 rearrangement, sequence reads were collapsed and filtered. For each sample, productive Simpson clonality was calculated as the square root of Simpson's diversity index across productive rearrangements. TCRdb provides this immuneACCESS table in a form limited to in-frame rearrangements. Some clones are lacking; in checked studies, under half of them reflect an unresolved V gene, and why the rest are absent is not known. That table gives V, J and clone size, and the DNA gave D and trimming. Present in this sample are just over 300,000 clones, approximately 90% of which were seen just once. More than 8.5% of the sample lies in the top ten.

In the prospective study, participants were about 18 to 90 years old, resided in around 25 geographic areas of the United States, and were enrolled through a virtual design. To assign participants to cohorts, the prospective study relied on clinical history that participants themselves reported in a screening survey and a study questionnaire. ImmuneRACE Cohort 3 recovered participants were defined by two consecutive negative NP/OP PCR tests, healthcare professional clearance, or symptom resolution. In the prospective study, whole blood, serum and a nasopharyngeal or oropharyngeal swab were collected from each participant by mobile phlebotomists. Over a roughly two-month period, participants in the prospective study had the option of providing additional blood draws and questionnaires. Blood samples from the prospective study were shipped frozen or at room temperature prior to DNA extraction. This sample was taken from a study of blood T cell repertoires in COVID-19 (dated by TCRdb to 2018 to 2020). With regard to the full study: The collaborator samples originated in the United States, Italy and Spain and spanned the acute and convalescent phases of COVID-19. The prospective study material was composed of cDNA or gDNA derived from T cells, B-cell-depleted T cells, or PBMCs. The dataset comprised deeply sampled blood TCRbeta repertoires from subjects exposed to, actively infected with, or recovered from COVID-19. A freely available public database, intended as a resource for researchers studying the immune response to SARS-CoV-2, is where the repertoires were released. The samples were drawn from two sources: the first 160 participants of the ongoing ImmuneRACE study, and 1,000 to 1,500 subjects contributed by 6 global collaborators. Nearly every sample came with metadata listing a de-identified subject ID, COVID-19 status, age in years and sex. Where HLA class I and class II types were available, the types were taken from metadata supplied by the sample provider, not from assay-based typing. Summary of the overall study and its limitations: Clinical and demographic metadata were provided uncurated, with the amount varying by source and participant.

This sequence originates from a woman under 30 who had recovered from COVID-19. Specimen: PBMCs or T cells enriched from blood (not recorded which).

CDR3 reads: CASSRDLGLAGSYEQYF. The sequenced DNA: TGTGCCAGCAGCCGCGATCTCGGACTAGCGGGAAGCTACGAGCAGTACTTC. In this chain, TRBV3-1 (or the pseudogene TRBV3-2) is recombined with TRBJ2-7; the junction holds 12 bases that match TRBD2. For CDR1 and CDR2, the germline V gene (reference sequence) lists LGHDT and YNNKEL. From cysteine to phenylalanine, the CDR3 is 17 amino acids long. Just the 51-base CDR3 DNA is kept, in frame starting at base 1. Compared with germline, V lacks 4 bases and J lacks 3 bases; bases without a gene match: 10.